The 13 T cell receptor beta chains below were found in one sample sequenced in a study of blood T cell repertoires in COVID-19. Profiled with immunoSEQ multiplex PCR; TCRdb holds only in-frame clones, not every one. The sample holds 350,000 to 400,000 clones; more than 85% are singletons and the top ten take roughly 0.9%. Sequenced input: PBMCs or T cells enriched from blood (not recorded which). These TCRs come from a woman aged 40 to 49 who had been exposed to COVID-19.

CDR3 DNA sequence: TGTGCCAGCAGTGAATATAGAGCGGCCGGTGAAAAACTGTTTTTT. As protein: CASSEYRAAGEKLFF. This chain connects TRBV25-1 to TRBJ1-4; D ambiguous. The CDR3 runs 15 residues. V lost 0 bases and J 7 bases, leaving 12 bases between the germline ends. Germline CDR1 MGHDK, CDR2 SYGVNS. Complete variable domain (other parts from reference TRBV25-1 and TRBJ1-4): EADIYQTPRYLVIGTGKKITLECSQTMGHDKMYWYQQDPGMELHLIHYSYGVNSTEKGDLSSESTVSRIRTEHFPLTLESARPSHTSQYLCASSEYRAAGEKLFFGSGTQLSVL.

J is TRBJ1-1 and V is TRBV18, with TRBD1 matching over 7 bases. J was trimmed by 2 bases and V by 4 bases; bases with no gene match: 13. The CDR3 has 17 amino acids. CDR1 is KGHSH, CDR2 LQKENI, per germline. The CDR3 bases are TGTGCCAGCTCACGACTCCATTCCGGGACAGAAAACACTGAAGCTTTCTTT. Protein product: CASSRLHSGTENTEAFF. The full variable domain, its missing parts supplied by reference TRBV18 and TRBJ1-1, is NAGVMQNPRHLVRRRGQEARLRCSPMKGHSHVYWYRQLPEEGLKFMVYLQKENIIDESGMPKERFSAEFPKEGPSILRIQQVVRGDSAAYFCASSRLHSGTENTEAFFGQGTRLTVV.

The chain combines TRBV11-2 with TRBJ2-2; 13 bases match TRBD2. Germline V gene lookup returns CDR1 SGHAT and CDR2 FQNNGV. Unmatched junction bases numbered 14, after V lost 5 bases and J lost 5 bases. The CDR3 consists of 19 residues. The DNA for the CDR3 is TGTGCCAGCAGCAAACGCGAAAAAACTAGCGGGGGGGTAACCGGGGAGCTGTTTTTT. It yields the protein CASSKREKTSGGVTGELFF. Drawing the rest from reference TRBV11-2 and TRBJ2-2, the complete variable domain is EAGVAQSPRYKIIEKRQSVAFWCNPISGHATLYWYQQILGQGPKLLIQFQNNGVVDDSQLPKDRFSAERLKGVDSTLKIQPAKLEDSAVYLCASSKREKTSGGVTGELFFGEGSRLTVL.

A note on this clone: This specimen includes other DNA sequences encoding the same CDR3. The rearrangement links TRBV5-1 to TRBJ1-2; 10 bases are shared with TRBD1. CDR1 is SGHRS and CDR2 is YFSETQ in the germline V gene. The CDR3 spans 15 residues. V was pared by 4 bases and J by 5 bases, with 8 bases of the junction left unmatched. The chain's CDR3 is CASSPGTGVRYGYTF. CDR3 nucleotide sequence: TGCGCCAGCAGCCCCGGGACAGGGGTCCGGTATGGCTACACCTTC.

This sequence joins TRBV5-1 and TRBJ1-1; the D is unclear. This CDR3 has 13 residues. Trimming left V 6 bases short and J 1 base short, with 10 bases between. Germline lookup yields CDR1 SGHRS and CDR2 YFSETQ. Here the CDR3 DNA reads TGCGCCAGCAACCGGGATCAGAACACTGAAGCTTTCTTT. Amino acid sequence: CASNRDQNTEAFF.

The genes are TRBV5-1 and TRBJ2-7; 11 bases are shared with TRBD1. CDR3 length equals 15 residues. Germline CDR1 reads SGHRS; CDR2 reads YFSETQ. Trimming took 0 bases from V and 12 from J; bases not matched to a gene: 11. CDR3 nucleotide sequence: TGCGCCAGCAGCTTGGACATCAGGACAGGGGGCGCACGGTACTTC. Protein product: CASSLDIRTGGARYF.

The V and J genes are TRBV24-1 and TRBJ1-6; D may be TRBD1 (6 bases). Trimming removed 4 bases from V and 13 bases from J, with 10 bases in between. This CDR3 has 12 residues. Germline assignment: CDR1 KGHDR and CDR2 SFDVKD. CDR3 sequence (DNA): TGTGCCACCAGTGACGGTGACAGGCCCCTCCACTTT. This sequence encodes CATSDGDRPLHF.

As for this clone: This sample also contains other DNA sequences that code for the same CDR3. This sequence joins TRBV7-9 and TRBJ2-5; 16 nucleotides line up with TRBD2. Germline values: CDR1 SEHNR, CDR2 FQNEAQ (reference sequence). CDR3 length equals 15 residues. V shed 5 bases and J 5 bases; nucleotides not matched to a gene: 2. The DNA for the CDR3 is TGTGCCAGCAGCCCGGGACTAGCGGGAGGGGAGACCCAGTACTTC. Encoded protein: CASSPGLAGGETQYF.

The J gene is TRBJ1-1, the V gene TRBV7-8; D is perhaps TRBD1 (5 bases). The CDR3 spans 13 residues. V lost 6 bases and J lost 4, with 12 bases in between. The V gene's germline CDR1 is SGHVS and CDR2 FQNEAQ. The CDR3 sequence: CASRPGGGTEAFF. In nucleotides, the CDR3 is TGTGCCAGCAGACCCGGCGGGGGCACTGAAGCTTTCTTT.

The chain links TRBV10-3 to TRBJ1-2, with 7 bases fitting TRBD1. Per germline, CDR1 ENHRY and CDR2 SYGVKD. Trimming removed 7 bases from V and 9 bases from J; junction bases left unmatched: 23. CDR3 length: 17 amino acids. The CDR3 nucleotides are TGTGCCATCACCGGAGGTGCAGGGGGTCCCTCAAGTAGGAGCTACACCTTC. Protein sequence: CAITGGAGGPSSRSYTF.

The chain recombines TRBV24-1 with TRBJ2-3; the match to TRBD2 covers 11 bases. Germline assignment: CDR1 KGHDR and CDR2 SFDVKD. V lost 3 bases to trimming and J lost 3 bases; unmatched junction nucleotides: 4. This CDR3 region has 16 residues. The CDR3 region is CATSDGSGGATDTQYF. The CDR3 DNA reads TGTGCCACCAGTGATGGTAGCGGGGGGGCAACAGATACGCAGTATTTT.

The chain has TRBV5-1 and TRBJ2-3; possibly TRBD2 for D (7 bases). Trimming removed 4 bases from V and 2 bases from J, with 17 bases in between. The CDR3 runs to 16 residues. Germline CDR1 SGHRS, CDR2 YFSETQ. The CDR3 DNA reads as TGCGCCAGCAGCACGGGGGGCGGAATCGTCACAGATACGCAGTATTTT. Amino acid sequence: CASSTGGGIVTDTQYF.

The V call is TRBV12-3 or TRBV12-4, the J call TRBJ2-1, with D perhaps TRBD1 (6 bases). The CDR3 has 11 residues. The ends were cut back, 3 bases at V and 16 bases at J, with 13 bases in the middle. The CDR3 region has the DNA TGTGCCAGCAGTTTGGGGCAGGGGAACTTCTTC. It yields the protein CASSLGQGNFF.